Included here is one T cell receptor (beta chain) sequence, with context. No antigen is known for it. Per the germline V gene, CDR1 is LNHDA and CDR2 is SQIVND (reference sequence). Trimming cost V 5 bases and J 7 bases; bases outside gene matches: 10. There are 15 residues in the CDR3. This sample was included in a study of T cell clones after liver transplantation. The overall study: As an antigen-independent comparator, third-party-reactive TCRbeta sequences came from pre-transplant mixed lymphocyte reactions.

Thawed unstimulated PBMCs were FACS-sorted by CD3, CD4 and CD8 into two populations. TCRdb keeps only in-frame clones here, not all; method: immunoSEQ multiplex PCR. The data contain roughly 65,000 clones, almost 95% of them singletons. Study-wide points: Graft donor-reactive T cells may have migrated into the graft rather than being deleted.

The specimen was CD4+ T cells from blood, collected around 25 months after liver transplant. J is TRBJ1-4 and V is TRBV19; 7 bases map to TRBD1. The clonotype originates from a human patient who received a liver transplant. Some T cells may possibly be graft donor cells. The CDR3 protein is CASSPLTGDGEKLFF. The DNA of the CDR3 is TGTGCCAGTAGTCCCCTAACAGGGGATGGTGAAAAACTGTTTTTT.